A single sample gave rise to the 13 T cell receptor beta chains below, sequenced in a study of PD-L1 blockade in urothelial cancer. This table comes from immunoSEQ multiplex PCR, and its TCRdb copy is limited to in-frame clones, with some not included. This table has 80,000 to 130,000 clones, approximately 91% appearing once. The sample consisted of PBMCs, taken around atezolizumab (anti-PD-L1) treatment. All receptors derive from a woman aged 80 or over with urothelial cancer.

The chain carries TRBV6-6 and TRBJ1-4, with 7 bases lining up with TRBD1. Germline lookup yields CDR1 MNHNY and CDR2 SVGAGI (reference sequence). The CDR3 is 14 residues long. Germline trimming cut 6 bases from V and 8 bases from J; bases unmatched to any gene: 9. The CDR3 region has the DNA TGTGCCAGCAGACACCGGACAGGTCGCGAAAAACTGTTTTTT. Translating it yields CASRHRTGREKLFF.

This clone showed up just once. This sequence joins TRBV25-1 and TRBJ1-1, with D uncertain. Looked up from germline, CDR1 is MGHDK and CDR2 is SYGVNS. The CDR3 covers 16 residues. V was cut by 3 bases and J by 4 bases, with 18 bases left in between. CDR3 bases: TGTGCCAGCAGTGACCGCCTACTAAGCCGGGGCACTGAAGCTTTCTTT. Protein: CASSDRLLSRGTEAFF. Supplemented by reference TRBV25-1 and TRBJ1-1, the full variable domain reads EADIYQTPRYLVIGTGKKITLECSQTMGHDKMYWYQQDPGMELHLIHYSYGVNSTEKGDLSSESTVSRIRTEHFPLTLESARPSHTSQYLCASSDRLLSRGTEAFFGQGTRLTVV.

The chain combines TRBV29-1 with TRBJ2-7, with TRBD1 as a possible D gene (5 bases). Germline lookup yields CDR1 SQVTM and CDR2 ANQGSEA. The V and J ends lost 4 bases and 4 bases respectively, with 14 bases between them. The CDR3 covers 13 residues. The CDR3 DNA reads as TGCAGCGTTGGGGCTGACAGCCTTTACGAGCAGTACTTC. Translated, it gives CSVGADSLYEQYF.

The chain links TRBV15 to TRBJ2-3, with a weak D call TRBD2 (6 bases). V gave up 4 bases and J gave up 6 bases, with 11 bases separating them. The CDR3 is made up of 13 amino acids. Germline values: CDR1 LNHNV, CDR2 YYDKDF (reference sequence). In DNA, the CDR3 is TGTGCCACCAGCAAGGGACTCGGTGATACGCAGTATTTT. The encoded protein is CATSKGLGDTQYF.

The CDR3 sequence: CASSLSGNTEAFF. CDR3 bases: TGTGCCAGCAGCTTATCGGGGAACACTGAAGCTTTCTTT. The chain combines TRBV7-6 with TRBJ1-1; D remains unclear. Trimming stripped 2 bases from V and 1 base from J, with 5 bases between. Germline CDR1 SGHVS, CDR2 FNYEAQ. This CDR3 contains 13 residues.

V gene TRBV28 combines with J gene TRBJ2-7, with TRBD1 matching 8 bases. Germline lookup yields CDR1 MDHEN and CDR2 SYDVKM. The CDR3 contains 12 residues. V gave up 6 bases and J gave up 5 bases; unmatched junction bases: 3. In nucleotides, the CDR3 is TGTGCCAGCAGCCCGGACAGGGACGAGCAGTACTTC. As protein: CASSPDRDEQYF.

This sequence joins TRBV7-9 and TRBJ1-4, with D perhaps matching TRBD1 (5 bases). This CDR3 spans 13 amino acids. Trimming removed 3 bases at V and 5 bases at J, with 7 bases between. Germline CDR1 SEHNR, CDR2 FQNEAQ (reference sequence). The CDR3 loop is CASSLGPNEKLFF. The CDR3 DNA reads TGTGCCAGCAGCTTGGGGCCAAATGAAAAACTGTTTTTT.

This sequence joins TRBV28 and TRBJ2-6; D not resolved. Per germline, CDR1 MDHEN and CDR2 SYDVKM. The CDR3 has 15 amino acids. V was cut by 4 bases and J by 0 bases, with 7 bases left in between. This CDR3 reads CASSSTISGANVLTF. The CDR3 DNA sequence: TGTGCCAGCAGTTCCACTATCTCTGGGGCCAACGTCCTGACTTTC.

This rearrangement joins TRBV5-1 to TRBJ2-2, with D perhaps matching TRBD1 (6 bases). V shed 4 bases and J shed 5 bases, with 9 bases lying between them. This CDR3 has 13 residues. CDR1 SGHRS and CDR2 YFSETQ come from the germline V gene. The CDR3 region has the DNA TGCGCCAGCAGCATACAGGGAACCGGGGAGCTGTTTTTT. It encodes CASSIQGTGELFF.

The chain recombines TRBV9 with TRBJ2-1, with a tentative D call TRBD1 (5 bases). The CDR3 runs 15 residues. Deletions cut 0 bases from V and 3 bases from J, with 10 bases between. Germline V gene data show CDR1 as SGDLS and CDR2 as YYNGEE. The CDR3 nucleotides read TGTGCCAGCAGCGTAGATGTCAGGGACTACAATGAGCAGTTCTTC. Amino acid sequence: CASSVDVRDYNEQFF.

V usage is TRBV28 and J usage is TRBJ1-2, with 7 bases that match TRBD1. The germline V gene has CDR1 MDHEN and CDR2 SYDVKM. V was pared by 5 bases and J by 4 bases, with 10 bases of the junction left unmatched. The CDR3 totals 15 residues. The CDR3 coding sequence is TGTGCCAGCAGTCTCGGACAGGAGGGAGTCTATGGCTACACCTTC. Translation gives CASSLGQEGVYGYTF.

The V call is TRBV2, the J call TRBJ1-5; TRBD1 aligns across 8 bases. Germline V gene lookup returns CDR1 SNHLY and CDR2 FYNNEI. This CDR3 is 15 amino acids long. With V trimmed by 7 bases and J by 6 bases, 11 bases remained unmatched. CDR3 region: CASNSQYRGVQPQHF. The CDR3 nucleotides are TGTGCCAGCAATTCCCAATACAGGGGGGTTCAGCCCCAGCATTTT.

This clone has just one count. This chain joins TRBV30 and TRBJ2-3; D possibly corresponds to TRBD1 (5 bases). The germline CDR1 and CDR2 sequences are GTSNPN and SVGIG (reference sequence). V shed 2 bases and J shed 2 bases, with 8 bases lying between them. The CDR3 consists of 13 residues. The CDR3 loop is CAWSKGITDTQYF. The DNA for the CDR3 is TGTGCCTGGAGTAAGGGGATCACAGATACGCAGTATTTT.